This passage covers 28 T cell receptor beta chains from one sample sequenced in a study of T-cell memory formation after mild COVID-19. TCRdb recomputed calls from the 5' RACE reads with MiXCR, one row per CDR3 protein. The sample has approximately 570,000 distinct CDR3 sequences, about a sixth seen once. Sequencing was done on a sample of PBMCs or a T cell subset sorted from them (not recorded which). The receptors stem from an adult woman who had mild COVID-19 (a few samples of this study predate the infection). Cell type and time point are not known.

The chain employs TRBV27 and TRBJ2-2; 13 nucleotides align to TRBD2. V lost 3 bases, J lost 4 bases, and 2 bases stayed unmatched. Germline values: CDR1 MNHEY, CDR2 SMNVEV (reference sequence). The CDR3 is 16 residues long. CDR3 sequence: CASSLGLAGITGELFF. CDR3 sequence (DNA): TGTGCCAGCAGTTTGGGACTAGCGGGGATCACCGGGGAGCTGTTTTTT.

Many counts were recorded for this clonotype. CDR3 bases: TGTGCCAGCAGACAGGCCTCGGCTCTTAACTATGGCTACACCTTC. Protein: CASRQASALNYGYTF. The chain joins TRBV2 to TRBJ1-2, with TRBD1 as a possible D gene (5 bases). Per the germline V gene, CDR1 is SNHLY and CDR2 is FYNNEI. Trimming took off 6 bases at V and 1 base at J, with 15 bases between the two ends. CDR3 length: 15 residues.

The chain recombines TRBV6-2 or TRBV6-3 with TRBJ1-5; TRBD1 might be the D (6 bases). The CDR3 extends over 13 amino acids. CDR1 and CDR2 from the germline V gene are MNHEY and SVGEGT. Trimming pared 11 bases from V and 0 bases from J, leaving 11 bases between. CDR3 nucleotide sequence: TGTGCCGCAGGGGCCTATAGCAATCAGCCCCAGCATTTT. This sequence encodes CAAGAYSNQPQHF.

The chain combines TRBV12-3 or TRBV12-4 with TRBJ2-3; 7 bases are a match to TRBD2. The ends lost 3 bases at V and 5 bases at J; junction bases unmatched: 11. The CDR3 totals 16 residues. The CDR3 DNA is TGTGCCAGCAGTTTCAGTTCTGGGGGGGGGGTAGATACGCAGTATTTT. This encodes CASSFSSGGGVDTQYF.

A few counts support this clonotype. The CDR3 DNA is TGCAGTGCCTCAAGAGACAGGCCCTCCCCCGAAGCTTTCTTT. Translation: CSASRDRPSPEAFF. The J gene is TRBJ1-1, the V gene TRBV20-1, with a weak D call TRBD1 (6 bases). The CDR3 runs to 14 residues. Deletions cut 6 bases from V and 8 bases from J, with 22 bases between. CDR1 is DFQATT and CDR2 is SNEGSKA in the germline V gene (reference sequence).

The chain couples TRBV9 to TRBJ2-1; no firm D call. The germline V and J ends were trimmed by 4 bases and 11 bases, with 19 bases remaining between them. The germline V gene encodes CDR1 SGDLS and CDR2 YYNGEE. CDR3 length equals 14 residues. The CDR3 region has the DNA TGTGCCAGCAGCTCTACCCTACGAGAAATGAAGCAGTTCTTC. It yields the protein CASSSTLREMKQFF.

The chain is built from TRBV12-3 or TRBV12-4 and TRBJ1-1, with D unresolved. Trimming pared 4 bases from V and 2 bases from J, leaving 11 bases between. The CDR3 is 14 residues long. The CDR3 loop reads CASSYDDPNTEAFF. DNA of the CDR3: TGTGCCAGCAGTTACGACGACCCAAACACTGAAGCTTTCTTT.

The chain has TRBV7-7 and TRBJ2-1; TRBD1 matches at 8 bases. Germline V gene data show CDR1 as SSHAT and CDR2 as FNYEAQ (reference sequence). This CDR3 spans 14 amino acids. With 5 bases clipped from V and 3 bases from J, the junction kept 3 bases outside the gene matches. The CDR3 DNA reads TGTGCCAGCAGCAACGGACAGGGCTACAATGAGCAGTTCTTC. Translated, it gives CASSNGQGYNEQFF.

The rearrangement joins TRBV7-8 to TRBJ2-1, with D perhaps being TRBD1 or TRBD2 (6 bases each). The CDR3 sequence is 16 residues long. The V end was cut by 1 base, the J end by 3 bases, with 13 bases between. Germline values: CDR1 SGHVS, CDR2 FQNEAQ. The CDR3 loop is CASSLGWGAYYNEQFF. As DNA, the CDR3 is TGTGCCAGCAGCTTAGGATGGGGGGCATACTACAATGAGCAGTTCTTC.

The CDR3 region is CASSVGQVNYEQYF. The CDR3 DNA sequence: TGTGCCAGCAGTGTCGGACAGGTAAACTACGAGCAGTACTTC. The rearrangement links TRBV6-5 to TRBJ2-7; 7 bases align to TRBD1. The CDR3 length is 14 residues. In germline, CDR1 is MNHEY, CDR2 SVGAGI. The J segment lost 3 bases and the V segment lost 5 bases, leaving 7 bases of the junction unmatched.

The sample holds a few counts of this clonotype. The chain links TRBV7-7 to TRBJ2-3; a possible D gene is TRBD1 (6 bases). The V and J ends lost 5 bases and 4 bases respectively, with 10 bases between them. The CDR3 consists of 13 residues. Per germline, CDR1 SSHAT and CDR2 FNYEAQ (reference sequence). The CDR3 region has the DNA TGTGCCAGCAGCCCACAGGGTCCAGATACGCAGTATTTT. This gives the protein CASSPQGPDTQYF.

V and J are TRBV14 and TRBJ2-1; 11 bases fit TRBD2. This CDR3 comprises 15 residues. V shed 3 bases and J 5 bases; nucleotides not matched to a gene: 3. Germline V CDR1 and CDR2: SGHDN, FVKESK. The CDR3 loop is CASSQTSGNHNEQFF. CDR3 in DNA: TGTGCCAGCAGCCAGACTAGCGGGAACCACAATGAGCAGTTCTTC.

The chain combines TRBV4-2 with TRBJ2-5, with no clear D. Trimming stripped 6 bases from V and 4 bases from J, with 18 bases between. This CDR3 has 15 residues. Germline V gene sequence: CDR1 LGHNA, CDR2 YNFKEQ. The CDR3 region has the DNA TGTGCCAGCAGTAACATGGGCCGGGCTGGAGAGACCCAGTACTTC. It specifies CASSNMGRAGETQYF.

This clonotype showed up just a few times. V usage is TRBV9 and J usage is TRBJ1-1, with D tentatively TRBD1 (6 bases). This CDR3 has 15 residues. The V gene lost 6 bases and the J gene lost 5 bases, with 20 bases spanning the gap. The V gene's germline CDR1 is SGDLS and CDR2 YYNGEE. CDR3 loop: CASTPGSGAGTEAFF. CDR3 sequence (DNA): TGTGCCAGCACTCCTGGTTCGGGGGCAGGGACTGAAGCTTTCTTT.

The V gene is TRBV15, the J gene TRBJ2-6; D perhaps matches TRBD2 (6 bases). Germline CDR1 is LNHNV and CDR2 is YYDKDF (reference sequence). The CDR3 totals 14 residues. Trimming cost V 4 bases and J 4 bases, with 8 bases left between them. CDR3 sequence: CATSKEGGANVLTF. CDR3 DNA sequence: TGTGCCACCAGCAAGGAGGGGGGGGCCAACGTCCTGACTTTC.

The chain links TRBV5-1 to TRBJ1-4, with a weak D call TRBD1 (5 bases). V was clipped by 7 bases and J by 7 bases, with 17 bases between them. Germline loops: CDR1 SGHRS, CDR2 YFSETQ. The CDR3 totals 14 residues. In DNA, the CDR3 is TGCGCCAGCGCAGAATCCGGGGCAAGTGAAAAACTGTTTTTT. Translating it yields CASAESGASEKLFF.

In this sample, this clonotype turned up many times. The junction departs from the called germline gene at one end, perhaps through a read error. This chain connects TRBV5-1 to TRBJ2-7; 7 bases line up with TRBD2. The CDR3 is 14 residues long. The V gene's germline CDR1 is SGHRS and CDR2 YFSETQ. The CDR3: CASSFGTGGYEQYF. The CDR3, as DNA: TGTGCCAGCAGTTTCGGGACGGGGGGCTACGAGCAGTACTTC.

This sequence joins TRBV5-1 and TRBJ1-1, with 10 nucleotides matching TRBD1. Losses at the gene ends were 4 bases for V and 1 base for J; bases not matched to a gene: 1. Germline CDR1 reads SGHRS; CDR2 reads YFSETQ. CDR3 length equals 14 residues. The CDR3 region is CASSGQGENTEAFF. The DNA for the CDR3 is TGCGCCAGCAGCGGACAGGGGGAGAACACTGAAGCTTTCTTT.

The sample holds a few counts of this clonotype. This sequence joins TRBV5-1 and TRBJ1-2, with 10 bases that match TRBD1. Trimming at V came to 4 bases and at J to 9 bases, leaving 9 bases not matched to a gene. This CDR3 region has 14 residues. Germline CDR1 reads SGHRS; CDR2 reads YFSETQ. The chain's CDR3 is CASSPTRDRGSYTF. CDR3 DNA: TGCGCCAGCAGCCCGACCCGGGACAGGGGCAGCTACACCTTC.

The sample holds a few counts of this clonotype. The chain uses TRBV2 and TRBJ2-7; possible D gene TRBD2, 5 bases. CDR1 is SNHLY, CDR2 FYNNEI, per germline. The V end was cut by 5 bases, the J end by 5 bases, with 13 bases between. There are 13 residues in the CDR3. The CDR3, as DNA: TGTGCCAGCAGTACCGAGGGTGCCCACGAGCAGTACTTC. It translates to CASSTEGAHEQYF.

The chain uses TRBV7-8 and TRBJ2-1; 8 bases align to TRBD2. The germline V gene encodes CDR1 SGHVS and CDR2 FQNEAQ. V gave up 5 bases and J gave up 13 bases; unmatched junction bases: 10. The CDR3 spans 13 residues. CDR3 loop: CASSPRSGLGQFF. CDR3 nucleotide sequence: TGTGCCAGCAGCCCAAGATCGGGACTAGGACAGTTCTTC. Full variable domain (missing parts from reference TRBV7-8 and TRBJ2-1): GAGVSQSPRYKVAKRGQDVALRCDPISGHVSLFWYQQALGQGPEFLTYFQNEAQLDKSGLPSDRFFAERPEGSVSTLKIQRTQQEDSAVYLCASSPRSGLGQFFGPGTRLTVL.

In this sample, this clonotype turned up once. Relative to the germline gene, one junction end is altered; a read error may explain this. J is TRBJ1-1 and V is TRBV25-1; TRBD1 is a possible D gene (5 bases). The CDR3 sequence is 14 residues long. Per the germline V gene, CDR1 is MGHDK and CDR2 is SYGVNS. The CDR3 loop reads CASSEKWGRTGAFF. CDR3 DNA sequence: TGTGCCAGCAGTGAAAAGTGGGGGAGGACTGGAGCTTTCTTT.

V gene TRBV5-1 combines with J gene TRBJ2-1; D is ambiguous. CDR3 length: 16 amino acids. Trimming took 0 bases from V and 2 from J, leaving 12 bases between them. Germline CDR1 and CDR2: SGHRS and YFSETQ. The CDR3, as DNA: TGCGCCAGCAGCTTGGGAGGCAGGTTCACCTACAATGAGCAGTTCTTC. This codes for CASSLGGRFTYNEQFF. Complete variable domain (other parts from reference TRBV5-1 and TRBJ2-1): KAGVTQTPRYLIKTRGQQVTLSCSPISGHRSVSWYQQTPGQGLQFLFEYFSETQRNKGNFPGRFSGRQFSNSRSEMNVSTLELGDSALYLCASSLGGRFTYNEQFFGPGTRLTVL.

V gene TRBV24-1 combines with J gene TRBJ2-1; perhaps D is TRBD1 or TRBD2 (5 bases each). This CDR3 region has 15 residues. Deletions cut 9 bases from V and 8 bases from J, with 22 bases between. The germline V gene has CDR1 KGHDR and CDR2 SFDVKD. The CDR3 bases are TGTGCCACCGCTTCGTCACGGGACGTTCTGCATGAGCAGTTCTTC. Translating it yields CATASSRDVLHEQFF.

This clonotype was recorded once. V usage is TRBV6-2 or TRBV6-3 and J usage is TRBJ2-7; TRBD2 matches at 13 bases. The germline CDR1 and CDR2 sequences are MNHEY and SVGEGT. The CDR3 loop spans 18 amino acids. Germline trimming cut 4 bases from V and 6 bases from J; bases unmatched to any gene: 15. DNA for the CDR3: TGTGCCAGCAGTTCCTGGACTAGCGGGGGCCGAAGAGCAGGCGAGCAGTACTTC. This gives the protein CASSSWTSGGRRAGEQYF.

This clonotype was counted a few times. CDR3: CASSLVAEGYEQYF. As DNA, the CDR3 is TGTGCCAGCAGCTTAGTGGCAGAGGGCTACGAGCAGTACTTC. The rearrangement uses TRBV7-6 and TRBJ2-7, with D maybe TRBD2 (5 bases). The germline V gene encodes CDR1 SGHVS and CDR2 FNYEAQ. Trimming cost V 1 base and J 3 bases, with 10 bases left between them. There are 14 residues in the CDR3. Looking up the rest from reference TRBV7-6 and TRBJ2-7 gives the full variable domain: GAGVSQSPRYKVTKRGQDVALRCDPISGHVSLYWYRQALGQGPEFLTYFNYEAQQDKSGLPNDRFSAERPEGSISTLTIQRTEQRDSAMYRCASSLVAEGYEQYFGPGTRLTVT.

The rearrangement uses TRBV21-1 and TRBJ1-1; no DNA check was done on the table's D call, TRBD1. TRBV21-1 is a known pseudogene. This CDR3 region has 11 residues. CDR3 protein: CASTPGPEAFF. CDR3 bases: TGTGCCAGCACTCCGGGGCCTGAAGCTTTCTTT.

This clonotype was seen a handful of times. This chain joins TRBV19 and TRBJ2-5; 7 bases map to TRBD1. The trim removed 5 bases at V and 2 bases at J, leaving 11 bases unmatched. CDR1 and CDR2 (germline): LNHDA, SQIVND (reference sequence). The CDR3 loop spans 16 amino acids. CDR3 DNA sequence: TGTGCCAGTAGTCCGAACAGGGGAACGGGGCAAGAGACCCAGTACTTC. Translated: CASSPNRGTGQETQYF.